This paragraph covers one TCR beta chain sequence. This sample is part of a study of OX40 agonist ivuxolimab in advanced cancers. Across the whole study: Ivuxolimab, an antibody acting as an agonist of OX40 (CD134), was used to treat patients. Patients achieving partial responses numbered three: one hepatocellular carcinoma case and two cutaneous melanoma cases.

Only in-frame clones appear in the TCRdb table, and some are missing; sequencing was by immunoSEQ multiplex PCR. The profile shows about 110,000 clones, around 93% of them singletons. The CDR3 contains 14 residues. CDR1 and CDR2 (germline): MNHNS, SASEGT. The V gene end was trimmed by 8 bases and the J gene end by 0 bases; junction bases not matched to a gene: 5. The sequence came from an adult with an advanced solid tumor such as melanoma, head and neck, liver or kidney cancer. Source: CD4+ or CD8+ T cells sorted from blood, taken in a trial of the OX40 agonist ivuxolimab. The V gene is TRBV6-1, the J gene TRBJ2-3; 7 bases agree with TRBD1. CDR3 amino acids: CASRLTGSTDTQYF. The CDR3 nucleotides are TGTGCCAGCCGCTTGACAGGGAGCACAGATACGCAGTATTTT.